The 5 T cell receptor beta chains presented below share a single source sample, sequenced in a study of molecular identifiers for immune sequencing clone quantification. Using its own MiXCR run on the PCR reads, TCRdb lists one record per CDR3 protein. This sample yields 38,000 or so distinct CDR3 sequences, of which about 18% are seen a single time; about 6.2% belongs to the top ten. The specimen was naive CD8+ T cells from blood, with Jurkat cell RNA spiked in. Noted subset: FACS-sorted CD8+CD4-CCR7+CD45RA+ naive T cells. All receptors derive from a human donor in good health. Some libraries in this study had Jurkat cell RNA spiked in.

The rearrangement links TRBV2 to TRBJ2-1; possibly TRBD2 for D (6 bases). CDR1 and CDR2 (germline): SNHLY, FYNNEI. Trimming removed 2 bases from V and 3 bases from J, with 14 bases in between. The CDR3 runs to 16 residues. CDR3 sequence: CASSEPLALNYNEQFF. DNA for the CDR3: TGTGCCAGCAGTGAACCCCTAGCGTTAAACTACAATGAGCAGTTCTTC.

This clonotype was found a few times. The chain couples TRBV9 to TRBJ1-1, with TRBD1 as a possible D gene (6 bases). V lost 4 bases, J lost 0 bases, and 10 bases lay in between. The CDR3 sequence is 14 residues long. Germline V CDR1 and CDR2: SGDLS, YYNGEE. CDR3 region: CASSPGTLNTEAFF. The CDR3 coding sequence is TGTGCCAGCAGCCCAGGGACATTGAACACTGAAGCTTTCTTT.

The chain uses TRBV29-1 and TRBJ1-1; maybe TRBD1 (6 bases). The germline V gene encodes CDR1 SQVTM and CDR2 ANQGSEA. The CDR3 consists of 12 residues. The CDR3 DNA sequence: TGCCAAATAGGGGGGCACGACACTGAAGCTTTCTTT. It encodes CQIGGHDTEAFF.

A note on this clonotype: One base away lies a much larger clone, so this may be a sequencing read error. This chain uses TRBV20-1 with TRBJ1-3; TRBD1 is a possible D gene (5 bases). Germline V CDR1 and CDR2: DFQATT, SNEGSKA (reference sequence). The CDR3 is made up of 13 amino acids. The DNA for the CDR3 is TGCAGTGCGCTTGAAGGGGCTGGAAACATCATATATTTT. Protein: CSALEGAGNIIYF.

This clonotype was seen at least ten times. The J gene is TRBJ2-7, the V gene TRBV28; D not resolved. The CDR3 totals 14 residues. Trimming pared 2 bases from V and 3 bases from J, leaving 11 bases between. Germline V gene lookup returns CDR1 MDHEN and CDR2 SYDVKM. The CDR3, as DNA: TGTGCCAGCAGTTTAGGCGTATCGGGCTACGAGCAGTACTTC. Amino acids: CASSLGVSGYEQYF.